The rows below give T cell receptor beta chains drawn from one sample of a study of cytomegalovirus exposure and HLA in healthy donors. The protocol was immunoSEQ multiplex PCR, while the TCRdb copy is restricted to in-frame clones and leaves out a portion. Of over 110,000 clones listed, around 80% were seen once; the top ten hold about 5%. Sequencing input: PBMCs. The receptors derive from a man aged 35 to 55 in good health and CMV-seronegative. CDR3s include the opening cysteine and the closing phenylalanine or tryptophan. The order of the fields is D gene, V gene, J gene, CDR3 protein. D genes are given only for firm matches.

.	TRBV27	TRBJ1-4	CASSLGGFNEKLFF
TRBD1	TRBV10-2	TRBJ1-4	CASSKTGGLFNEKLFF
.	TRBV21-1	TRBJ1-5	CASSKLEGCNQPQHF
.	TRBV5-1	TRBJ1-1	CASSPSLGRNTEAFF
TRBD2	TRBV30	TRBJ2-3	CAWSVYGRGGTDTQYF
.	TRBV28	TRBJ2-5	CASTSRPAGAQETQYF
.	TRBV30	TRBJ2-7	CAWSVQLGRGYEQYF
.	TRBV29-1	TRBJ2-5	CSVEVPRLGGETQYF
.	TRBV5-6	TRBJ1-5	CASSPRNQPQHF
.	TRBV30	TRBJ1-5	CACSIPGVNQPQHF
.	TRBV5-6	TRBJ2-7	CASSFYGLGEQYF
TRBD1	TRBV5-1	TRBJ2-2	CASSLARGQTGELFF
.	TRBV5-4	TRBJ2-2	CASSSGTTNTGELFF
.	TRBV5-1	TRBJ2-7	CASSLEQPPYEQYF
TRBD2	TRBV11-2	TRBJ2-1	CASSLEGGTHNEQFF
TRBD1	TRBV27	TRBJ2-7	CASSSYGGQGIGEQYF
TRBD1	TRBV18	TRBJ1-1	CASSVKQGGGTEAFF
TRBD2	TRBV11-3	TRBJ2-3	CASKSRGDLTDTQYF
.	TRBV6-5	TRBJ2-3	CASSYSGEGPDTQYF
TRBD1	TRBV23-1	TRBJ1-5	CASPLDRAHRYQPQHF
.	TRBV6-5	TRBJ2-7	CASSRRGASSYEQYF
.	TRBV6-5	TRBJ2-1	CASRPNIPSNEQFF
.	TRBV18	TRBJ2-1	CASSLDVTASYNEQFF
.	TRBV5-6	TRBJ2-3	CASSPGRLLTDTQYF
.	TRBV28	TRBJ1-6	CASSRSKAGVANSPLHF
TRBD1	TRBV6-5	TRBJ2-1	CASSQDRGYNEQFF
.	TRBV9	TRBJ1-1	CASSVVPSNTEAFF
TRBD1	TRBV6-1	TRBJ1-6	CASTSGDRVSPLHF
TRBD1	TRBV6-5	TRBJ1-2	CASSSDRRSGYTF
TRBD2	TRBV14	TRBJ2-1	CASSQRSGGVPSEQFF
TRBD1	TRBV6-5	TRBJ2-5	CASRRTGMETQYF
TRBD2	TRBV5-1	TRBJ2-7	CASSLAGRDEQYF
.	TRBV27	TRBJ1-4	CASSPRQNEKLFF
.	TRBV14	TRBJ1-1	CASSQRTGLNTEAFF
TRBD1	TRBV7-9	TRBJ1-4	CASSLGRTGENGKLFF
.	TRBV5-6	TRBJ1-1	CASRIAGRGIEAFF
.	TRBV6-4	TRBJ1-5	CASSEPGEQPQHF
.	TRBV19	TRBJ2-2	CASSPLGGSELFF
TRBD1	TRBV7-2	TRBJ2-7	CASSYRGGTTYEQYF
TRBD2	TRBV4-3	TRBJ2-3	CASSQDKRGFPDTQYF
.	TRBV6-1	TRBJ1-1	CASSQRVMNTEAFF
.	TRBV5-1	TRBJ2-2	CASTRSPQGSTGELFF
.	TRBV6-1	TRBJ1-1	CASSQVDGNTEAFF
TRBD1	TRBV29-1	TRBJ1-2	CSVDALSQGTGGRVGGYTF
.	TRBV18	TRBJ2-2	CASSPANTGELFF
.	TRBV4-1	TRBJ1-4	CASSHGGGNEKLFF
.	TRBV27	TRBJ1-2	CASSLYNGDMGYTF
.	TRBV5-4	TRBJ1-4	CASSLGQDEKLFF
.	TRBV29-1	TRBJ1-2	CSVVGGDYGYTF
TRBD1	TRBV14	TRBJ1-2	CASSQDRRGHYGYTF
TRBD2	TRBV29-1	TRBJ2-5	CSAAGDLQETQYF
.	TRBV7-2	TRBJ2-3	CASSSGGSTAKDTQYF
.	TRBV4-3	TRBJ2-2	CASSPQGYGTGELFF
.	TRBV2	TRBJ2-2	CASSEAQWVSGGTGELFF
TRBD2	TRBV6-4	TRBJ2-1	CASSLGTSGEQFF
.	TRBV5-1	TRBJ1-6	CASSWFRGSSYNSPLHF
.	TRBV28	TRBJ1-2	CASSLPTGPFYGYTF
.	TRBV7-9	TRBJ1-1	CASSLGRGLGGANTEAFF
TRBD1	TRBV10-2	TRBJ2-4	CASMVGDRGPWAKNIQYF